These T cell receptor beta chains were read from a single sample in a study of immune characteristics of hereditary and idiopathic chronic pancreatitis. This table comes from immunoSEQ multiplex PCR, and its TCRdb copy is limited to in-frame clones, with some not included. The data hold just under 6,000 clones, with over 65% observed a single time. Sequencing used pancreas tissue with hereditary chronic pancreatitis. The receptors come from a human donor with chronic pancreatitis. Both conserved end residues are part of each CDR3. A D gene is named only where the DNA matches it firmly. Clone size, where shown, is once, few, many, or a class for clones that have expanded.

once | . | TRBV16 | CASSQDISGGYTF
. | . | TRBV4-3 | CASSLQGSEETQYF
. | . | TRBV6-5 | CASRWADTQYF
. | . | TRBV6-4 | CASSDTGTDTQYF
few | . | TRBV3-1/TRBV3-2 | CASSLASGANVLTF
. | . | TRBV30 | CAWSVGPLRAPLHF
. | . | TRBV3-1/TRBV3-2 | CASSPRAVPPADTQYF
. | . | TRBV6-1 | CASSEGGGGYNEQFF
. | TRBD2 | TRBV5-1 | CASSWTSGLAVGETQYF
large | . | TRBV6-5 | CASSNGLLEDSPLHF